The sequence of this TCR beta chain was determined in a study of shared clonotypes between healthy human individuals. For the study at large: Donor composition was a couple of women and a few men, aged 18 to 49. The study used three CD4 naive, three CD4 memory, two CD8 naive and one CD8 memory plate per donor. Findings and limits, study-wide: Across subsets, estimated richness was generally greater for naive than for memory populations.

The CDR3 extends over 17 amino acids. Looked up from germline, CDR1 is SGHRS and CDR2 is YFSETQ. V shed 4 bases, J shed 3 bases, and the junction held 7 bases outside the gene matches. TCRdb's copy holds only in-frame clones and misses some; the assay was immunoSEQ multiplex PCR. The sample carries some 2,400,000 clones, approximately 96% recorded once. As to this clone: Its specificity is unknown.

CD45RA+ naive and CD45RA-negative memory subsets were separated from CD4+ cells. This TCR was sampled from a man between 18 and 29 years old in good health. V is TRBV5-1 and J is TRBJ2-7; 16 bases align to TRBD2. Sequencing input: naive CD4+ T cells sorted from blood. Regarding subset: CD45RA+ positively selected. CDR3 loop: CASSIGTSGRASYEQYF. In DNA, the CDR3 is TGCGCCAGCAGCATTGGGACTAGCGGGAGGGCCAGCTACGAGCAGTACTTC.